These T cell receptor beta chains were read from a single sample in a study of cytomegalovirus exposure and HLA in healthy donors. Generated by immunoSEQ multiplex PCR, the TCRdb table keeps only in-frame clones and is missing some. The table records around 250,000 clones, 90% of them present only once. The sample consisted of PBMCs. The receptors come from a woman aged 18-30 years in good health and CMV-seronegative. Both conserved end residues are part of each CDR3. D genes are given only for firm matches. Clone size is given for some rows only: seen once, a few or many times, or a class if the clone is expanded.

j_call clone_size d_call v_call cdr3_nt cdr3_aa
TRBJ1-4 . TRBD1 TRBV19 TGTGCCAGTAGTATTCTTGGACAGGGTTTTATTTGGGGTAATGAAAAACTGTTTTTT CASSILGQGFIWGNEKLFF
TRBJ2-1 . TRBD2 TRBV27 TGTGCCAGCAGTCTCCTGCGGGGGGTACATGAGCAGTTCTTC CASSLLRGVHEQFF
TRBJ1-1 . . TRBV5-1 TGCGCCAGCAGCTTGAAGAGACAGAACACTGAAGCTTTCTTT CASSLKRQNTEAFF
TRBJ2-7 . TRBD2 TRBV6-5 TGTGCCAGCAGCTACGTCAGGAGCGGGGGAACCTACGAGCAGTACTTC CASSYVRSGGTYEQYF
TRBJ2-2 once . TRBV19 TGTGCCAGTAGTATGATTGTGACAGCGAACACCGGGGAGCTGTTTTTT CASSMIVTANTGELFF
TRBJ2-3 . . TRBV5-4 TGTGCCAGCAGCTTCCGTCGAGGCACAGATACGCAGTATTTT CASSFRRGTDTQYF
TRBJ2-6 . TRBD1 TRBV10-3 TGTGCCATCAGTGGGGGACAGTCAGGGGCCAACGTCCTGACTTTC CAISGGQSGANVLTF
TRBJ1-1 . TRBD1 TRBV6-5 TGTGCCAGCAGTTATTCTACAGGGGGGAGCACTGAAGCTTTCTTT CASSYSTGGSTEAFF
TRBJ1-2 once . TRBV7-2 TGTGCCAGCAGCTTGCCCATTCAGGGGCATGGCTACACCTTC CASSLPIQGHGYTF
TRBJ1-2 . . TRBV2 TGTGCCAGCAGTGAGGAGCGTCCGAAAACAATGGCTCACACCTTC CASSEERPKTMAHTF
TRBJ1-6 . . TRBV7-2 TGTGCCAGCAGCTTAGATGGCAGGGTCGATTCACCCCTCCACTTT CASSLDGRVDSPLHF
TRBJ1-4 . . TRBV5-1 TGCGCCAGCAGCTTGCCGCTGGAGACGTGGGGCCGGAGCGATGAAAAACTGTTTTTT CASSLPLETWGRSDEKLFF
TRBJ1-4 . . TRBV6-5 TGTGCCAGCAGTTACTCAGGGGGAGCAACTAATGAAAAACTGTTTTTT CASSYSGGATNEKLFF
TRBJ1-4 . TRBD1 TRBV18 TGTGCCAGCTCTTACCGGACAGGGGACCCGTCAACTAATGAAAAACTGTTTTTT CASSYRTGDPSTNEKLFF
TRBJ2-1 . TRBD2 TRBV19 TGTGCCAGTAGTATAGCCCCGAGTAGCGGGTACAATGAGCAGTTCTTC CASSIAPSSGYNEQFF
TRBJ2-1 . . TRBV13 TGTGCCAGCAGCTTAGAGGGACAAAGATACAATGAGCAGTTCTTC CASSLEGQRYNEQFF
TRBJ2-7 . TRBD1 TRBV7-9 TGTGCCAGCAGCTCACGGGGGGACAGGGGGCCCTACGAGCAGTACTTC CASSSRGDRGPYEQYF
TRBJ2-3 . TRBD1 TRBV11-3 TGTGCCAGCAGCTCGTGGGACAGGACAGATACGCAGTATTTT CASSSWDRTDTQYF
TRBJ2-1 . . TRBV2 TGTGCCAGCGAACTGTACAATGAGCAGTTCTTC CASELYNEQFF
TRBJ2-2 . . TRBV5-5 TGTGCCAGCAGCTTGGCCGTCGGGGGATACACCGGGGAGCTGTTTTTT CASSLAVGGYTGELFF
TRBJ2-7 . TRBD2 TRBV14 TGTGCCAGCAGCCCGACTAGCCGGAGCTCCTACGAGCAGTACTTC CASSPTSRSSYEQYF
TRBJ1-5 . . TRBV7-9 TGTGCCAGCAGCCTCGGGGTTGGCAATCAGCCCCAGCATTTT CASSLGVGNQPQHF
TRBJ1-2 . . TRBV29-1 TGCAGCGTTGAAGTTGGTTCAGGGGCTAGGTATGGCTACACCTTC CSVEVGSGARYGYTF
TRBJ1-5 . . TRBV18 TGTGCCAGCTCACCGCCCGGGGACTCTTTTCCTTATAGCAATCAGCCCCAGCATTTT CASSPPGDSFPYSNQPQHF